This T cell receptor (beta chain) was identified during a study of early T cells in non-severe SARS-CoV-2 infection. Study background: Sequencing was performed on bulk RNA from unsorted whole blood, leaving chains unpaired. General study results and limits: Reliance on VDJdb matching favored anti-spike CD8 responses; private and CD4 specificities were missed.

Tagging with unique molecular identifiers was applied to individual cDNA molecules. Each CDR3 protein is one row after TCRdb ran MiXCR on the 5' RACE reads. Counted here are over 30,000 distinct CDR3 sequences, about 7.4% occurring once; the ten biggest clones make up 9.5% to 15%. This CDR3 comprises 16 residues. V shed 3 bases and J 1 base; nucleotides not matched to a gene: 5. CDR1 LGHNA and CDR2 YNFKEQ come from the germline V gene. This clonotype was picked up a small number of times. Its antigen is undetermined. The sequence derives from an adult who was a healthcare worker with PCR-confirmed SARS-CoV-2 infection or an uninfected control (not recorded which). Sequencing was performed on whole blood, taken at baseline. The chain joins TRBV4-2 to TRBJ2-5, with TRBD2 identical over 10 bases. The CDR3, as DNA: TGTGCCAGCAGCCATGACGGGACTAGCGCCCAAGAGACCCAGTACTTC. The encoded protein is CASSHDGTSAQETQYF.